This T cell receptor beta chain was sequenced for a study of blood T cell repertoires in COVID-19. Study context: From the United States, Italy and Spain came samples of acute and convalescent COVID-19.

Methods used by the authors: Reference gene primer amplification in the assay estimated nucleated cell counts. Assay used: immunoSEQ multiplex PCR; TCRdb lists only in-frame clones, some missing. That table gives V, J and clone size, and the DNA gave D and trimming. The table includes 310,000 or so clones, more than 70% detected once. Germline V gene data show CDR1 as SNHLY and CDR2 as FYNNEI. The CDR3 runs 14 residues. V shed 6 bases and J 4 bases; nucleotides not matched to a gene: 6. This clone was seen a few times. Sequenced: peripheral blood. This rearrangement joins TRBV2 to TRBJ1-5; 7 bases fit TRBD1. The TCR comes from a woman aged 50 to 60 with acute or convalescent COVID-19. The CDR3 DNA reads as TGTGCCAGCAGCGATCGACAGGGTAATCAGCCCCAGCATTTT. The encoded protein is CASSDRQGNQPQHF.